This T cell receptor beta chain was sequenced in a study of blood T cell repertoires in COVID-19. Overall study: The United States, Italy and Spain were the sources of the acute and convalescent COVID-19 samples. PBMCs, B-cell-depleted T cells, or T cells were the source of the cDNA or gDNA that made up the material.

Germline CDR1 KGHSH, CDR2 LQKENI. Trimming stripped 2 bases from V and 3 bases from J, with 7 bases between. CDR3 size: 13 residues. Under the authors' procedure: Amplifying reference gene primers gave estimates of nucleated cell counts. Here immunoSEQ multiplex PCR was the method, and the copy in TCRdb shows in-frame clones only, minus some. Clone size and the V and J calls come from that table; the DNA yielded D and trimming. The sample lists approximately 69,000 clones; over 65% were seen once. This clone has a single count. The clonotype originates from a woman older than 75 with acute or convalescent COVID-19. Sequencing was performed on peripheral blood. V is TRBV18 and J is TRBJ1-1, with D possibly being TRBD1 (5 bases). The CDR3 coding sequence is TGTGCCAGCTCACCATCCAGGGACACTGAAGCTTTCTTT. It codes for CASSPSRDTEAFF.